This T cell receptor beta chain was documented in a study of CD8+ T cells in alopecia areata. Study as a whole: Treated patients received oral tofacitinib, 5 to 10 mg twice daily.

As the sequencing template, cDNA was produced by extracting RNA and reverse transcribing it. Libraries were prepared by immunoSEQ multiplex PCR; TCRdb keeps only in-frame clonotypes and omits some of them. This repertoire shows around 250,000 clones, roughly 69% found once; its top ten account for 1% to 1.5%. The study's findings and limits: Between patients, shared TCR sequences were less clear than in mice. This was possibly due in part to HLA diversity in the patient population.

A remark on this clone: The antigen is not known. Other DNA sequences of this sample code for an identical CDR3.

V lost 0 bases and J lost 6; bases outside the gene matches: 2. Germline loops: CDR1 GTSNPN, CDR2 SVGIG (reference sequence). The CDR3 totals 13 residues. The TCR sequence derives from a human donor with alopecia areata. This specimen was CD4+ T cells sorted from blood, taken at week 0. The chain recombines TRBV30 with TRBJ1-5; the match to TRBD1 covers 7 bases. CDR3 sequence: CAWSVQGSQPQHF. The CDR3 DNA is TGTGCCTGGAGTGTACAGGGGAGTCAGCCCCAGCATTTT.